The 6 T cell receptor beta chains in this list originate from one sample, sequenced in a study of cytomegalovirus exposure and HLA in healthy donors. A multiplex PCR was run with 60 Vbeta primers and 13 Jbeta primers. Generated by immunoSEQ multiplex PCR, the TCRdb table keeps only in-frame clones and is missing some. The profile shows around 140,000 clones, 77% of them singletons. The sample was PBMCs. These receptors were taken from a woman aged 60-75 years in good health and CMV-seronegative.

V and J are TRBV7-3 and TRBJ2-1; 7 bases are shared with TRBD2. The CDR3 covers 15 residues. V shed 5 bases, J shed 7 bases, and the junction held 11 bases outside the gene matches. Germline-derived CDR1 and CDR2 are SGHTA and FQGTGA. The CDR3 sequence is CASSPGTWGGNEQFF. The CDR3 nucleotides read TGTGCCAGCAGCCCTGGGACTTGGGGGGGGAATGAGCAGTTCTTC.

DNA for the CDR3: TGTGCCAGCAGTTTCGGACAGACTTATGGCTACACCTTC. It codes for CASSFGQTYGYTF. This rearrangement joins TRBV28 to TRBJ1-2, with a weak D call TRBD1 (6 bases). Germline CDR1 reads MDHEN; CDR2 reads SYDVKM. This CDR3 contains 13 residues. V shed 3 bases and J shed 5 bases, with 10 bases lying between them.

This sequence joins TRBV10-2 and TRBJ2-5; 8 bases line up with TRBD2. V trimming: 3 bases; J trimming: 5 bases; junction bases outside the gene matches: 5. The germline CDR1 and CDR2 sequences are WSHSY and SAAADI. The CDR3 spans 14 residues. The CDR3 sequence is CASSETGGRETQYF. For the CDR3, the DNA is TGCGCCAGCAGTGAAACGGGGGGGCGGGAGACCCAGTACTTC.

The chain has TRBV7-6 and TRBJ2-1; 9 bases are a match to TRBD2. The CDR3 loop spans 15 amino acids. Trimming took 3 bases from V and 6 from J; bases not matched to a gene: 6. Germline-derived CDR1 and CDR2 are SGHVS and FNYEAQ. The CDR3 DNA is TGTGCCAGCAGCTTCATCTTAGCGGGGGCCAATGAGCAGTTCTTC. The encoded protein is CASSFILAGANEQFF.

J is TRBJ2-2 and V is TRBV29-1, with D possibly matching TRBD2 (5 bases). Trimming pared 7 bases from V and 1 base from J, leaving 19 bases between. CDR1 SQVTM and CDR2 ANQGSEA come from the germline V gene. The CDR3 runs to 16 residues. DNA for the CDR3: TGCAGCGCCAGAATCAGAGCGGATCTGAACACCGGGGAGCTGTTTTTT. Translating gives CSARIRADLNTGELFF.

V is TRBV7-9 and J is TRBJ2-1, with D possibly being TRBD1 (5 bases). The length of the CDR3 is 14 residues. V lost 4 bases and J lost 7, with 14 bases in between. CDR1 and CDR2 from the germline V gene are SEHNR and FQNEAQ (reference sequence). CDR3 DNA: TGTGCCAGCAGCTCCGGACACTCTGCGAATGAGCAGTTCTTC. This encodes CASSSGHSANEQFF.